This is a list of T cell receptor beta chains from one sample in a study of T cell changes during pregnancy in multiple sclerosis. Assay: immunoSEQ multiplex PCR; the TCRdb copy retains only in-frame clones and omits some. The sample lists about 30,000 clones, roughly 91% seen once, with 0.4% to 0.55% in the top ten. The source material was CD4+ T cells from peripheral blood mononuclear cells, sampled after pregnancy. The receptor source for this set is a female donor with multiple sclerosis, enrolled in a pregnancy study. Each CDR3 is given with its conserved first and last residue. Each record gives: V gene, CDR3 protein.

>TRBV5-1
CASSFPPAGVSGANVLTF
>TRBV27
CASSLSGSSYEQYF
>TRBV27
CASRRGIRTGTGVEKLFF
>TRBV11-2
CASSFLAGAADTQYF
>TRBV25-1
CASTGTSNEQFF
>TRBV6-1
CASSDYRNTEAFF
>TRBV14
CASSQIRTIRSETQYF
>TRBV10-3
CAIGGIPGKEDTGELFF
>TRBV29-1
CSVEGSETDEKLFF
>TRBV1
CTSSHKGSGNGAISYNEQFF
>TRBV30
CAWSVGGNTGELFF
>TRBV5-1
CASSSDRGVMLGQFF
>TRBV29-1
CSVALLLNTEAFF
>TRBV29-1
CSVGTSRSGANVLTF
>TRBV4-3
CASSRLTEEKLFF
>TRBV4-1
CASSQLFHRGTLDTEAFF
>TRBV30
CAWPLGQGPDTQYF
>TRBV11-2
CASRSLQNEQFF
>TRBV6-1
CASSEITTGTSKFF
>TRBV6-1
CASSRWATEAFF
>TRBV7-9
CASSLPTGSSYEQYF
>TRBV6-6
CASSQTRSTDTQYF
>TRBV29-1
CSVAGAGDTQYF
>TRBV7-9
CASSLVLLQDGGETQYF
>TRBV27
CASSLSLGNTIYF
>TRBV5-1
CASSPYVGKGGRETQYF
>TRBV5-1
CASSLDVTGYTF
>TRBV6-1
CASSPLNYEQYF
>TRBV19
CASSSLGGNQPQHF
>TRBV5-1
CASSTQPGGRDSAYEQYF
>TRBV27
CASSERVSTEAFF
>TRBV11-2
CASSFDRVGYTF
>TRBV2
CASRGGQGRGGELFF
>TRBV21-1
CASSNWGQSRNTEAFF
>TRBV6-5
CASSYSGDTAAHEQYF
>TRBV18
CASSPGRDNQPQHF
>TRBV6-1
CASSGGLAGSDEQFF
>TRBV4-3
CASSQDLTASGVLAGELFF
>TRBV19
CASNRARGLLYSNQPQHF
>TRBV5-6
CASSYRDRGPAFWTGELFF
>TRBV7-8
CASSQFRTAGNTIYF
>TRBV19
CASTPTGSSYNAQFF
>TRBV2
CASSLPWASGSSYEQYF
>TRBV15
CATSRDPAVSYEQYF
>TRBV6-6
CASSAIDSVGYGYTF
>TRBV29-1
CSVEQRNYGYTF
>TRBV28
CASSLIGIDDGYTF